These 15 T cell receptor beta chains were sequenced from one sample in a study of T cell responses to AZD1222 COVID-19 vaccine. TCRdb keeps only in-frame clones here, not all; method: immunoSEQ multiplex PCR. The sample yields over 120,000 clones, 80% to 95% seen once. The sequenced sample was peripheral blood, obtained on day 0 of AZD1222 vaccination. These receptors came from an adult in good health.

The chain links TRBV12-5 to TRBJ2-2; 8 bases agree with TRBD1. The CDR3 contains 15 residues. V lost 6 bases, J lost 4 bases, and 7 bases stayed unmatched. Germline V gene sequence: CDR1 LGHNT, CDR2 FRNRAP. CDR3 loop: CASGPWTGTTGELFF. In DNA form, the CDR3 reads TGTGCTAGTGGCCCTTGGACAGGGACCACCGGGGAGCTGTTTTTT. Filled out from reference TRBV12-5 and TRBJ2-2, the complete variable domain reads DARVTQTPRHKVTEMGQEVTMRCQPILGHNTVFWYRQTMMQGLELLAYFRNRAPLDDSGMPKDRFSAEMPDATLATLKIQPSEPRDSAVYFCASGPWTGTTGELFFGEGSRLTVL.

This chain uses TRBV20-1 with TRBJ1-4; D uncertain. Germline CDR1 is DFQATT and CDR2 is SNEGSKA (reference sequence). Trimming took off 3 bases at V and 6 bases at J, with 11 bases between the two ends. This CDR3 region has 13 residues. CDR3 nucleotides: TGCAGTGCTAGTCGGGCGACTTATGAAAAACTGTTTTTT. Translated: CSASRATYEKLFF.

The chain is built from TRBV10-3 and TRBJ1-6, with D possibly being TRBD1 (5 bases). The CDR3 length is 15 residues. V was cut by 4 bases and J by 9 bases, with 16 bases left in between. CDR1 is ENHRY and CDR2 is SYGVKD in the germline V gene. The CDR3 DNA follows: TGTGCCATCAGTGCCGCCCCGCGAGGGGTTTCACCCCTCCACTTT. Its protein product is CAISAAPRGVSPLHF.

The chain joins TRBV5-4 to TRBJ2-1; TRBD2 matches at 10 bases. In germline, CDR1 is SGHNT, CDR2 YYREEE (reference sequence). The CDR3 has 15 residues. Losses at the gene ends were 3 bases for V and 7 bases for J; bases not matched to a gene: 7. Here the CDR3 reads CASSSSGRAINEQFF. The CDR3 nucleotides are TGTGCCAGCAGCTCGAGCGGGAGGGCCATAAATGAGCAGTTCTTC.

CDR3 in DNA: TGCGCCAGCAGCCAAGTCCCCTACGAGCAGTACTTC. This sequence encodes CASSQVPYEQYF. The chain carries TRBV4-1 and TRBJ2-7; no definite D call. Germline CDR1 MGHRA, CDR2 YSYEKL. V lost 1 base and J 2 bases, leaving 3 bases between the germline ends. The CDR3 runs to 12 residues.

This clone was seen a single time. The chain recombines TRBV28 with TRBJ1-2; no firm D call. Germline assignment: CDR1 MDHEN and CDR2 SYDVKM. The CDR3 spans 15 residues. The V gene lost 3 bases and the J gene lost 3 bases, with 14 bases spanning the gap. The CDR3 protein is CASSFGALGDYGYTF. Here the CDR3 DNA reads TGTGCCAGCAGTTTTGGCGCCTTGGGAGACTATGGCTACACCTTC.

This clone appeared a single time. CDR3 sequence reads: CASTPRGGRANEQFF. The DNA for the CDR3 is TGTGCCAGTACTCCCCGTGGCGGGAGGGCCAATGAGCAGTTCTTC. This sequence joins TRBV19 and TRBJ2-1, with TRBD2 matching 9 bases. Germline V gene data show CDR1 as LNHDA and CDR2 as SQIVND (reference sequence). CDR3 length: 15 residues. With 7 bases clipped from V and 6 bases from J, the junction kept 10 bases outside the gene matches. Combining the CDR3 with reference TRBV19 and TRBJ2-1 gives the whole variable domain DGGITQSPKYLFRKEGQNVTLSCEQNLNHDAMYWYRQDPGQGLRLIYYSQIVNDFQKGDIAEGYSVSREKKESFPLTVTSAQKNPTAFYLCASTPRGGRANEQFFGPGTRLTVL.

The V and J genes are TRBV24-1 and TRBJ2-7, with 11 positions matching TRBD1. The J segment lost 3 bases and the V segment lost 0 bases, leaving 3 bases of the junction unmatched. The CDR3 consists of 16 residues. Per the germline V gene, CDR1 is KGHDR and CDR2 is SFDVKD. DNA of the CDR3: TGTGCCACCAGTGATTTGGCCGGGACAGGGGGCTACGAGCAGTACTTC. Translating it yields CATSDLAGTGGYEQYF.

This clone was found once. The chain recombines TRBV29-1 with TRBJ1-2; D uncertain. CDR3 length equals 15 residues. The germline CDR1 and CDR2 sequences are SQVTM and ANQGSEA. The V gene lost 4 bases and the J gene lost 0 bases, with 15 bases spanning the gap. CDR3 sequence: CSVAPMRRSNYGYTF. CDR3 nucleotide sequence: TGCAGCGTTGCCCCGATGAGGCGGTCTAACTATGGCTACACCTTC.

The chain employs TRBV7-9 and TRBJ1-2, with TRBD1 identical over 9 bases. With V trimmed by 1 base and J by 6 bases, 9 bases remained unmatched. Germline CDR1 is SEHNR and CDR2 is FQNEAQ (reference sequence). The CDR3 totals 16 residues. In DNA, the CDR3 is TGTGCCAGCAGCTTAGGGGCGTCGACAGGGGGAGATGGCTACACCTTC. As protein: CASSLGASTGGDGYTF. The full variable domain, rest sourced from reference TRBV7-9 and TRBJ1-2, is DTGVSQNPRHKITKRGQNVTFRCDPISEHNRLYWYRQTLGQGPEFLTYFQNEAQLEKSRLLSDRFSAERPKGSFSTLEIQRTEQGDSAMYLCASSLGASTGGDGYTFGSGTRLTVV.

This clone was detected only once. J is TRBJ2-7 and V is TRBV11-2, with 8 bases fitting TRBD2. Germline CDR1 SGHAT, CDR2 FQNNGV. J was trimmed by 3 bases and V by 5 bases; bases with no gene match: 9. The CDR3 is 15 residues long. The CDR3 sequence: CASSPIAGLGYEQYF. CDR3 DNA sequence: TGTGCCAGCAGCCCTATAGCGGGGCTTGGCTACGAGCAGTACTTC.

This sequence joins TRBV18 and TRBJ2-7; 8 nucleotides align to TRBD2. Looked up from germline, CDR1 is KGHSH and CDR2 is LQKENI. This CDR3 spans 14 amino acids. With 3 bases clipped from V and 2 bases from J, the junction kept 3 bases outside the gene matches. CDR3 sequence: CASSPTGGPYEQYF. The CDR3 DNA is TGTGCCAGCTCACCGACGGGAGGGCCCTACGAGCAGTACTTC. Full variable domain (missing parts from reference TRBV18 and TRBJ2-7): NAGVMQNPRHLVRRRGQEARLRCSPMKGHSHVYWYRQLPEEGLKFMVYLQKENIIDESGMPKERFSAEFPKEGPSILRIQQVVRGDSAAYFCASSPTGGPYEQYFGPGTRLTVT.

The chain recombines TRBV4-1 with TRBJ1-2, with no clear D. The CDR3 runs 14 residues. V dropped 1 base and J dropped 1 base, with 7 bases sitting between them. Per germline, CDR1 MGHRA and CDR2 YSYEKL. CDR3 residues: CASSQGFSNYGYTF. The CDR3 DNA sequence: TGCGCCAGCAGCCAAGGGTTCAGTAACTATGGCTACACCTTC.

The table lists this clone with a count of one. This chain joins TRBV28 and TRBJ1-1, with 10 bases matching TRBD1. V shed 5 bases and J 4 bases; nucleotides not matched to a gene: 4. The CDR3 contains 14 residues. CDR1 is MDHEN and CDR2 is SYDVKM in the germline V gene. The CDR3 protein is CASSQGDRGTEAFF. As DNA, the CDR3 is TGTGCCAGCAGTCAAGGGGACAGGGGCACTGAAGCTTTCTTT.

The CDR3 reads CASSLGAHSGNTIYF. The CDR3 coding sequence is TGTGCCAGCAGCTTGGGGGCCCACTCTGGAAACACCATATATTTT. V and J are TRBV5-4 and TRBJ1-3; no clear D gene. The germline V and J ends were trimmed by 0 bases and 0 bases, with 7 bases remaining between them. CDR3 size: 15 residues. Looked up from germline, CDR1 is SGHNT and CDR2 is YYREEE (reference sequence).